The entry below gives a single T cell receptor beta chain sequence along with its context. This record belongs to a study of blood T cell repertoires in COVID-19. About the research overall: Whether acute or convalescent, the COVID-19 samples came from the United States, Italy and Spain.

As handled by the study authors: Cell counts per sample came from amplifying reference gene primers. Measured with immunoSEQ multiplex PCR; TCRdb has only the in-frame clones, and not every one. V, J and clone size are taken as reported in that table, and D and trimming were inferred from the DNA itself. The sample yields tens of thousands of clones, 90% seen once. V was clipped by 0 bases and J by 5 bases; unmatched bases: 8. The V gene's germline CDR1 is SGHRS and CDR2 YFSETQ. The CDR3 runs 16 residues. The sequencing input was peripheral blood. This chain joins TRBV5-1 and TRBJ2-5, with 9 bases lining up with TRBD1. This receptor was taken from a human donor in a cohort sampled during active COVID-19. CDR3 in DNA: TGCGCCAGCAGCTTGGCGACAGGGGGGTATACGGAGACCCAGTACTTC. This translates into CASSLATGGYTETQYF.